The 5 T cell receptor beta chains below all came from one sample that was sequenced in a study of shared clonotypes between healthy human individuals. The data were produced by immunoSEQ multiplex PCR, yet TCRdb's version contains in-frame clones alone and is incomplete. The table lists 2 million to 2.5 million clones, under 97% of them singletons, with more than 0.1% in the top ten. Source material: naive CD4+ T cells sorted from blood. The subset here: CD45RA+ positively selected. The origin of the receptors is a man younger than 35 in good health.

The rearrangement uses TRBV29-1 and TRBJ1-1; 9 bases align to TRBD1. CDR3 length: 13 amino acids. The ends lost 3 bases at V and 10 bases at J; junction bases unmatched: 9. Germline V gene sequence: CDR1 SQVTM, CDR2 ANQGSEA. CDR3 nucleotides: TGCAGCGTTGACGTTGGACAGGGGCTGAGAGCTTTCTTT. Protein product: CSVDVGQGLRAFF.

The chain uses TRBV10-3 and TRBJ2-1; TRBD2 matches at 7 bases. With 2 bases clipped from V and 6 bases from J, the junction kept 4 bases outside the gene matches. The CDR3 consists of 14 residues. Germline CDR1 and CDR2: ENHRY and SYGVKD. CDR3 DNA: TGTGCCATCAGTGAGGGACTAGTTACCAATGAGCAGTTCTTC. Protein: CAISEGLVTNEQFF.

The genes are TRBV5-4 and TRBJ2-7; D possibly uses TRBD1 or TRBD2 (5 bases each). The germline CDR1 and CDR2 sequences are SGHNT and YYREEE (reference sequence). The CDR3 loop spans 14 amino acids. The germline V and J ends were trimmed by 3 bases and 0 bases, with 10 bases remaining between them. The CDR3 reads CASSWGTSSYEQYF. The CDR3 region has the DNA TGTGCCAGCAGCTGGGGGACGAGCTCCTACGAGCAGTACTTC. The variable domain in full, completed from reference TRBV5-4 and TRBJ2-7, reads ETGVTQSPTHLIKTRGQQVTLRCSSQSGHNTVSWYQQALGQGPQFIFQYYREEENGRGNFPPRFSGLQFPNYSSELNVNALELDDSALYLCASSWGTSSYEQYFGPGTRLTVT.

The CDR3 region has the DNA TGTGCCAGCAGCGCAAACGGACAGATGGTGAACACTGAAGCTTTCTTT. This encodes CASSANGQMVNTEAFF. The V call is TRBV7-2, the J call TRBJ1-1; D is perhaps TRBD1 (6 bases). V lost 5 bases, J lost 0 bases, and 16 bases lay in between. Germline assignment: CDR1 SGHTA and CDR2 FQGNSA. The CDR3 sequence is 16 residues long.

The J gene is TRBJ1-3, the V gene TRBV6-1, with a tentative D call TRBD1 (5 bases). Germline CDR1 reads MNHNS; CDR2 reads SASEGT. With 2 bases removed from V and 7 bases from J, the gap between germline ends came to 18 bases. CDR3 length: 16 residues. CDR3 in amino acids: CASSERDVRLGNTIYF. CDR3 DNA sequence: TGTGCCAGCAGTGAAAGGGACGTAAGGCTTGGGAACACCATATATTTT.